This T cell receptor beta chain stems from a study of spatial heterogeneity in lung cancer. Turning to the study itself: The study found that TCR transcript counts in tumor regions correlated strongly with a matched bulk RNA-seq T cell module score.

Specified time point: sample taken at primary tumor resection. Whole RNA, which was extracted from tumor, nontumor lung tissue or frozen PBMC, was sequenced without any cell sorting. The germline CDR1 and CDR2 sequences are DFQATT and SNEGSKA (reference sequence). Trimming cost V 6 bases and J 0 bases, with 12 bases left between them. This CDR3 is built from 13 residues. This clonotype was detected many times. The antigen remains unidentified. Study-wide points: Counts of expanded alpha and beta TCRs within tumors tracked the tumor nonsynonymous mutation count.

Every TCR cDNA molecule carried a tag that served as a unique molecular identifier. MiXCR, applied by TCRdb to the 5' RACE reads, yields one record per CDR3 protein. The table records about 24,000 distinct CDR3 sequences, approximately 9.5% of them present only once. The receptor comes from a male donor with early-stage non-small cell lung cancer. The rearrangement joins TRBV20-1 to TRBJ2-7, with D possibly TRBD2 on 6 matching bases. The sequencing here drew on lung tumor tissue, taken at surgery. The CDR3 nucleotides read TGCAGTGCCCTAGCGCGGGGCTCCTACGAGCAGTACTTC. This translates into CSALARGSYEQYF.